These 17 T cell receptor beta chains share one sample of origin, sequenced in a study of blood T cells in healthy people across ages (dated by TCRdb to the mid-2010s). The library was produced with 5' RACE. Sequencing took place on an Illumina HiSeq 2500. A second PCR of about 6 to 11 cycles was run with a J-beta primer mix and a sample-barcoded 5' primer. TCRdb passed the public sequencing reads through fastp at Q25 and MiXCR, retaining productive beta sequences. Rows with one shared CDR3 protein collapse into an entry with the most common genes and DNA. The sample table lists about a million distinct CDR3 sequences, around two fifths of them with a count of one. The ten largest account for roughly 14% of the sample. The sample taken for sequencing was blood. The source is a man younger than 30 in good health.

This clonotype has ten or more counts. A much more abundant neighbour one base away suggests this may be a read error. V usage is TRBV5-1 and J usage is TRBJ1-3; the match to TRBD1 covers 10 bases. J lost 7 bases, V lost 4 bases, and 5 bases had no gene match. The CDR3 spans 14 residues. CDR1 and CDR2 (germline): SGHRS, YFSETQ. DNA for the CDR3: TGCGCCAGCAGCGGGACAGGGGACGAGAACACCATATATTTT. This sequence encodes CASSGTGDENTIYF.

The V call is TRBV27, the J call TRBJ1-6; D not resolved. Germline CDR1 is MNHEY and CDR2 is SMNVEV (reference sequence). This CDR3 region has 15 residues. V was shortened by 4 bases and J by 4 bases, with 11 bases between the two germline ends. The CDR3 nucleotides read TGTGCCAGCAGTTCCGCCGGAGTATATAATTCACCCCTCCACTTT. Amino acid sequence: CASSSAGVYNSPLHF.

This clonotype has a count of ten or more. The rearrangement joins TRBV5-1 to TRBJ2-1, with 7 nucleotides matching TRBD1. The CDR3 spans 15 residues. CDR1 SGHRS and CDR2 YFSETQ come from the germline V gene. Losses at the gene ends were 3 bases for V and 4 bases for J; bases not matched to a gene: 7. DNA of the CDR3: TGCGCCAGCAGCTCGCCGGGACAGAATTACAATGAGCAGTTCTTC. Encoded protein: CASSSPGQNYNEQFF.

Regarding this clonotype: One end of the junction varies from germline; a read error may be responsible. The V and J genes are TRBV5-1 and TRBJ1-6; weak D call: TRBD1 (6 bases). Germline V CDR1 and CDR2: SGHRS, YFSETQ. The CDR3 is 14 amino acids. CDR3 sequence (DNA): TGCGCCGGCAGCCCAGGGGAGAAGGGATCACCCCTCCACTTT. Protein sequence: CAGSPGEKGSPLHF.

The chain combines TRBV6-1 with TRBJ2-7, with 8 bases lining up with TRBD1. The V gene end was trimmed by 5 bases and the J gene end by 3 bases; junction bases not matched to a gene: 9. The CDR3 loop spans 15 amino acids. Germline CDR1 MNHNS, CDR2 SASEGT. For the CDR3, the DNA is TGTGCCAGCAGTCCCCTGGACAGGGATTTCTACGAGCAGTACTTC. It codes for CASSPLDRDFYEQYF.

The rearrangement links TRBV12-3 or TRBV12-4 to TRBJ2-7; D remains ambiguous. Deletions cut 5 bases from V and 7 bases from J, with 15 bases between. CDR3 length equals 13 residues. CDR3 in DNA: TGTGCCAGCAGTCCCAATGCCTACAATGAGCAGTACTTC. It codes for CASSPNAYNEQYF.

The rearrangement uses TRBV9 and TRBJ2-1; 7 nucleotides align to TRBD2. The CDR3 is 15 amino acids. In germline, CDR1 is SGDLS, CDR2 YYNGEE. Trimming cost V 4 bases and J 7 bases; bases outside gene matches: 11. The DNA for the CDR3 is TGTGCCAGCAGCCCTCAGGGTAGCGGGCTGAATGAGCAGTTCTTC. Protein product: CASSPQGSGLNEQFF. Full variable domain (rest looked up from reference TRBV9 and TRBJ2-1): DSGVTQTPKHLITATGQRVTLRCSPRSGDLSVYWYQQSLDQGLQFLIQYYNGEERAKGNILERFSAQQFPDLHSELNLSSLELGDSALYFCASSPQGSGLNEQFFGPGTRLTVL.

This clonotype has ten or more counts. The chain couples TRBV7-9 to TRBJ1-2; D remains unclear. This CDR3 region has 12 residues. Germline V gene data show CDR1 as SEHNR and CDR2 as FQNEAQ (reference sequence). The ends were cut back, 6 bases at V and 8 bases at J, with 13 bases in the middle. In DNA, the CDR3 is TGTGCCAGCAGTCCTCCCTCGGGAGGCTACACCTTC. This encodes CASSPPSGGYTF.

This clonotype has a single count. This rearrangement joins TRBV4-2 to TRBJ1-4; unclear D gene. CDR3 length: 15 residues. The V and J ends lost 4 bases and 3 bases respectively, with 12 bases between them. The germline CDR1 and CDR2 sequences are LGHNA and YNFKEQ. CDR3 sequence: CASSRGPKANEKLFF. The CDR3 bases are TGTGCCAGCAGCCGAGGGCCGAAGGCTAATGAAAAACTGTTTTTT.

This clonotype was found a few times. The V and J genes are TRBV4-3 and TRBJ1-2; TRBD1 is a possible D gene (5 bases). V shed 1 base and J shed 3 bases, with 12 bases lying between them. CDR3 length equals 15 residues. The germline CDR1 and CDR2 sequences are LGHNA and YSLEER. The CDR3 is CASSQVDRTYYGYTF. The CDR3 DNA sequence: TGCGCCAGCAGCCAAGTCGACAGAACCTACTATGGCTACACCTTC.

The chain uses TRBV7-9 and TRBJ1-1; 8 bases match TRBD1. The CDR3 totals 14 residues. CDR1 is SEHNR, CDR2 FQNEAQ, per germline (reference sequence). Trimming at V came to 9 bases and at J to 1 base, leaving 7 bases not matched to a gene. CDR3 nucleotide sequence: TGTGCCAGTGTGGCAGGGGGCCAGAACACTGAAGCTTTCTTT. It encodes CASVAGGQNTEAFF. The full variable domain, its missing parts supplied by reference TRBV7-9 and TRBJ1-1, is DTGVSQNPRHKITKRGQNVTFRCDPISEHNRLYWYRQTLGQGPEFLTYFQNEAQLEKSRLLSDRFSAERPKGSFSTLEIQRTEQGDSAMYLCASVAGGQNTEAFFGQGTRLTVV.

The chain combines TRBV12-3 or TRBV12-4 with TRBJ1-2, with 7 bases matching TRBD1. With 5 bases clipped from V and 1 base from J, the junction kept 7 bases outside the gene matches. The CDR3 covers 15 residues. The CDR3 loop reads CASSPRGEGNYGYTF. In nucleotides, the CDR3 is TGTGCCAGCAGTCCCAGGGGGGAGGGTAACTATGGCTACACCTTC.

This clonotype was counted a single time. The chain recombines TRBV7-6 with TRBJ1-6, with D unclear. The CDR3 runs to 16 residues. Germline V gene data show CDR1 as SGHVS and CDR2 as FNYEAQ. V lost 1 base and J 7 bases, leaving 14 bases between the germline ends. CDR3 sequence reads: CASSLVQAGSNSPLHF. As DNA, the CDR3 is TGTGCCAGCAGCTTAGTCCAGGCGGGTTCGAATTCACCCCTCCACTTT. Looking up the rest from reference TRBV7-6 and TRBJ1-6 gives the full variable domain: GAGVSQSPRYKVTKRGQDVALRCDPISGHVSLYWYRQALGQGPEFLTYFNYEAQQDKSGLPNDRFSAERPEGSISTLTIQRTEQRDSAMYRCASSLVQAGSNSPLHFGNGTRLTVT.

This clonotype was observed a handful of times. The chain employs TRBV20-1 and TRBJ1-2; 8 nucleotides agree with TRBD1. The CDR3 sequence is 17 residues long. Germline CDR1 DFQATT, CDR2 SNEGSKA (reference sequence). Trimming at V came to 5 bases and at J to 4 bases, leaving 18 bases not matched to a gene. This CDR3 is CSAHTIPGQVRGYGYTF. CDR3 DNA sequence: TGCAGTGCTCATACAATCCCGGGACAGGTACGAGGCTATGGCTACACCTTC.

The chain recombines TRBV20-1 with TRBJ2-3; 7 bases line up with TRBD2. V shed 5 bases and J 5 bases; nucleotides not matched to a gene: 13. CDR3 size: 15 residues. Germline V gene data show CDR1 as DFQATT and CDR2 as SNEGSKA (reference sequence). CDR3 amino acids: CSAVIPGGSKDTQYF. DNA for the CDR3: TGCAGTGCTGTGATACCCGGGGGGTCCAAAGATACGCAGTATTTT.

This clonotype was picked up a small number of times. The V and J genes are TRBV12-3 or TRBV12-4 and TRBJ1-2, with 8 bases identical to TRBD1. The CDR3 has 18 amino acids. Germline trimming cut 6 bases from V and 4 bases from J; bases unmatched to any gene: 19. The CDR3 nucleotides read TGTGCCAGCAGACGGGGAGGACAGGGTGGATTGGTGGGCTATGGCTACACCTTC. This encodes CASRRGGQGGLVGYGYTF.

This rearrangement joins TRBV14 to TRBJ2-1; D ambiguous. The CDR3 is made up of 13 amino acids. V was clipped by 4 bases and J by 6 bases, with 10 bases between them. Germline V gene data show CDR1 as SGHDN and CDR2 as FVKESK. CDR3 in amino acids: CASSRSTANEQFF. For the CDR3, the DNA is TGTGCCAGCAGCCGCAGCACGGCCAATGAGCAGTTCTTC. The full variable domain, rest sourced from reference TRBV14 and TRBJ2-1, is EAGVTQFPSHSVIEKGQTVTLRCDPISGHDNLYWYRRVMGKEIKFLLHFVKESKQDESGMPNNRFLAERTGGTYSTLKVQPAELEDSGVYFCASSRSTANEQFFGPGTRLTVL.